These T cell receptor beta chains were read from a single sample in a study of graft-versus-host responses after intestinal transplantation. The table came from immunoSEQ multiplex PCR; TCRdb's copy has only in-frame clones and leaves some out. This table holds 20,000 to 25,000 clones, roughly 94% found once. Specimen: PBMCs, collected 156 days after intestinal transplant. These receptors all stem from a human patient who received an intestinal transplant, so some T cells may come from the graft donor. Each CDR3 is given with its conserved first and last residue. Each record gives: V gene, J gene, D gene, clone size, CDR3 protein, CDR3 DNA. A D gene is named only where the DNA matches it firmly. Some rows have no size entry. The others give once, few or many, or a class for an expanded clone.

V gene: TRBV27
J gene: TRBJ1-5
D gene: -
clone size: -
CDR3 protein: CASSLSSMGTGKPQHF
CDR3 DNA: TGTGCCAGCAGTTTATCAAGCATGGGGACGGGGAAGCCCCAGCATTTT

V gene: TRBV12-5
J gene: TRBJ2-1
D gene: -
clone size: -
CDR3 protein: CASALGSGVYNEQFF
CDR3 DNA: TGTGCTAGTGCCCTGGGTAGCGGAGTCTACAATGAGCAGTTCTTC

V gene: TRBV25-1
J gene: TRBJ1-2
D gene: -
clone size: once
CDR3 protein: CASSPRFRYGYTF
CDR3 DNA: TGTGCCAGCAGTCCCAGGTTTAGATATGGCTACACCTTC

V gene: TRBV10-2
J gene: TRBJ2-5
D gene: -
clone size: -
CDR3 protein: CASSHRGAETQYF
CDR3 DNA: TGCGCCAGCAGTCACCGGGGGGCCGAGACCCAGTACTTC

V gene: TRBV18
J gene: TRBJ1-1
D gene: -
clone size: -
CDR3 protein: CASSPGRNTEAFF
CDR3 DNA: TGTGCCAGCTCGCCCGGGAGGAACACTGAAGCTTTCTTT

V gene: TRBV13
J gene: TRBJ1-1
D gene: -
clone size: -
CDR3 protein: CASSLSDRNTEAFF
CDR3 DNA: TGTGCCAGCAGCCTCTCGGACAGAAACACTGAAGCTTTCTTT

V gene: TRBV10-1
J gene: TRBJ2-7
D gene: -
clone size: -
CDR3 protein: CASSEKDSEQYF
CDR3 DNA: TGCGCCAGCAGTGAGAAGGATAGCGAGCAGTACTTC

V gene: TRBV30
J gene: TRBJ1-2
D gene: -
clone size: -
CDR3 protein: CAWRAQGFGWSYGYTF
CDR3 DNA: TGTGCCTGGCGCGCACAGGGCTTTGGGTGGTCGTATGGCTACACCTTC

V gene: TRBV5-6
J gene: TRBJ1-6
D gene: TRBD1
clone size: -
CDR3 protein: CASSHPRTGLNSPLHF
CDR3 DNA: TGTGCCAGCAGCCACCCCCGGACAGGGCTTAATTCACCCCTCCACTTT

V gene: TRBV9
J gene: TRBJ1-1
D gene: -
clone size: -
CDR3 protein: CASSPGQNFNTEAFF
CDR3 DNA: TGTGCCAGCAGCCCCGGACAGAACTTCAACACTGAAGCTTTCTTT

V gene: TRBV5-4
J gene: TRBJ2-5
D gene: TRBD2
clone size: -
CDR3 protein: CASRTLAGGRKTQYF
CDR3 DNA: TGTGCCAGCAGGACACTAGCGGGGGGCCGGAAGACCCAGTACTTC

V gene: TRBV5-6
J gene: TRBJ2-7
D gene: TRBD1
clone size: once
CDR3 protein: CASSPGGEGSYEQYF
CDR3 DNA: TGTGCCAGCAGCCCAGGGGGCGAGGGGTCCTACGAGCAGTACTTC

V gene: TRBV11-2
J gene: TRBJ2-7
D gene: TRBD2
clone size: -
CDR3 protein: CASSLVAGVYEQYF
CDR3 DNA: TGTGCCAGCAGCTTAGTTGCGGGGGTATACGAGCAGTACTTC

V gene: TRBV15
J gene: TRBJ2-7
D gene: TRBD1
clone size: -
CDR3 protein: CATSRGTGGYYEQYF
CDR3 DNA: TGTGCCACCAGCCGCGGGACAGGGGGGTACTACGAGCAGTACTTC

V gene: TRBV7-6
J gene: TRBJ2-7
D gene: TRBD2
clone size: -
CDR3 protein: CASSNRLAGKRIEQYF
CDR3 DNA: TGTGCCAGCAGCAACAGACTAGCCGGAAAAAGGATCGAGCAGTACTTC

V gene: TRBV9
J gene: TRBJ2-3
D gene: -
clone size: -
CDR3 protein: CASSAPEQGAHTQYF
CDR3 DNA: TGTGCCAGCAGCGCCCCCGAACAGGGAGCTCATACGCAGTATTTT

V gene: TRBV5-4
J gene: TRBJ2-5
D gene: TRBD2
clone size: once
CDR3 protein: CASSLRREGRLEETQYF
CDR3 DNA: TGTGCCAGCAGCTTGAGGCGGGAGGGCCGGTTGGAAGAGACCCAGTACTTC

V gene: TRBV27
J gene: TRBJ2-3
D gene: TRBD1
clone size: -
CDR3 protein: CASSSGTGRLGTQYF
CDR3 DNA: TGTGCCAGCAGTTCAGGGACAGGGCGGTTGGGTACGCAGTATTTT

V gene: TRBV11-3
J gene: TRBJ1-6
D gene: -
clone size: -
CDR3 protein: CASSLDTGWSPLHF
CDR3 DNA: TGTGCCAGCAGCTTAGATACGGGTTGGTCACCCCTCCACTTT

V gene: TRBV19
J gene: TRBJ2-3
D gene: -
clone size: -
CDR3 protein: CASSAQRTDTQYF
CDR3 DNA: TGTGCCAGTAGTGCCCAACGCACAGATACGCAGTATTTT

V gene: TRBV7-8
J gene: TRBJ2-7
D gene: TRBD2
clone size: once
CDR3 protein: CASSLAGTSPREQYF
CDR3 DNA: TGTGCCAGCAGCTTAGCGGGGACTAGCCCGAGGGAGCAGTACTTC

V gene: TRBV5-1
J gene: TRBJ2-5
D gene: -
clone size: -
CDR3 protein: CASSLVLRRRRETQYF
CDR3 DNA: TGCGCCAGCAGCTTAGTCCTGCGGCGGAGGAGGGAGACCCAGTACTTC

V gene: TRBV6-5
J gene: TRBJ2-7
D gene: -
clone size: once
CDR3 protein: CASSYRAAAYEQYF
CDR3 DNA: TGTGCCAGCAGTTACCGGGCAGCTGCATACGAGCAGTACTTC